What follows are 20 T cell receptor beta chains derived from one specimen sequenced in a study of T cells in Graves' hyperthyroidism and ophthalmopathy (dated by TCRdb to between 2018 and 2020). The protocol used for the library was multiplex PCR. Reads for this sample came from an Illumina HiSeq 2000. The TCR beta CDR3 regions were amplified from the RNA transcripts. For the first round of RT-PCR on the TCR CDR3, the HTBI primer set was used together with the Qiagen OneStep RT-PCR kit. The public sequencing data were trimmed at Q25 with fastp and processed into clonotypes with MiXCR by TCRdb, which kept only in-frame beta chains. Under each unique CDR3 protein, matching rows form one entry showing the most common genes and DNA. The sample contains roughly 400,000 distinct CDR3 sequences, roughly 13% of them found a single time. The top ten clones comprise under 30% of the sample. What was sequenced was blood. The receptors were sampled from a man aged 50 to 59 with Graves' ophthalmopathy.

In its sample, this clonotype was seen many times. V usage is TRBV20-1 and J usage is TRBJ2-7; 9 nucleotides align to TRBD2. Germline assignment: CDR1 DFQATT and CDR2 SNEGSKA (reference sequence). This CDR3 has 13 residues. V shed 1 base, J shed 6 bases, and the junction held 4 bases outside the gene matches. The CDR3 loop is CSARGTSETEQYF. CDR3 sequence (DNA): TGCAGTGCTAGAGGGACTAGCGAGACCGAGCAGTACTTC.

This clonotype was picked up a small number of times. This chain connects TRBV20-1 to TRBJ1-4, with unresolved D. The CDR3 loop spans 13 amino acids. V lost 2 bases to trimming and J lost 0 bases, with 4 bases between them. Germline assignment: CDR1 DFQATT and CDR2 SNEGSKA (reference sequence). The chain's CDR3 is CSARQSTNEKLFF. In nucleotides, the CDR3 is TGCAGTGCTAGACAGTCAACTAATGAAAAACTGTTTTTT.

This clonotype was observed at least ten times. The V call is TRBV5-1, the J call TRBJ1-1, with D perhaps TRBD1 (6 bases). Deletions cut 5 bases from V and 7 bases from J, with 15 bases between. The CDR3 consists of 13 residues. Germline values: CDR1 SGHRS, CDR2 YFSETQ. The CDR3 DNA is TGCGCCAGCAGTTCCGACAGGCAGGATGAAGCTTTCTTT. Translated: CASSSDRQDEAFF.

This chain uses TRBV9 with TRBJ2-5, with D perhaps TRBD1 (6 bases). Trimming shortened V by 0 bases and J by 4 bases, and 10 bases separated the two germline ends. In germline, CDR1 is SGDLS, CDR2 YYNGEE. The CDR3 loop spans 14 amino acids. The CDR3 reads CASSVGRGGETQYF. CDR3 nucleotide sequence: TGTGCCAGCAGCGTAGGCAGGGGTGGAGAGACCCAGTACTTC.

As concerns this clonotype: With a much larger clone just one base away, this may be a read error. The chain uses TRBV20-1 and TRBJ2-3; TRBD2 aligns across 12 bases. With V trimmed by 4 bases and J by 10 bases, 12 bases remained unmatched. Germline V gives CDR1 DFQATT, CDR2 SNEGSKA (reference sequence). CDR3 size: 15 residues. The CDR3 DNA reads as TGCAGTGCTAACCCCCTAGCGGGGGGGGGGAATGCGCAGTATTTT. This translates into CSANPLAGGGNAQYF.

This clonotype was counted many times. The chain links TRBV7-3 to TRBJ2-3; possibly TRBD2 for D (6 bases). Germline CDR1 is SGHTA and CDR2 is FQGTGA. V was clipped by 2 bases and J by 0 bases, with 15 bases between them. This CDR3 is built from 17 residues. CDR3 sequence (DNA): TGTGCCAGCAGCTTAGCGGGAACCAGTTCTAGCACAGATACGCAGTATTTT. It translates to CASSLAGTSSSTDTQYF.

At least ten counts were recorded for this clonotype. The DNA of the CDR3 is TGTGCCAGCACACTAGCGACAGATACGCAGTATTTT. Translating it yields CASTLATDTQYF. This chain links TRBV2 with TRBJ2-3; TRBD2 agrees at 7 bases. CDR3 length: 12 residues. Germline CDR1 is SNHLY and CDR2 is FYNNEI. The V gene end was trimmed by 7 bases and the J gene end by 3 bases; junction bases not matched to a gene: 1. Full variable domain (missing parts from reference TRBV2 and TRBJ2-3): EPEVTQTPSHQVTQMGQEVILRCVPISNHLYFYWYRQILGQKVEFLVSFYNNEISEKSEIFDDQFSVERPDGSNFTLKIRSTKLEDSAMYFCASTLATDTQYFGPGTRLTVL.

Only a few counts were recorded for this clonotype. No conserved phenylalanine or tryptophan is present at the end of the CDR3, so a read error is the likely explanation. The chain recombines TRBV18 with TRBJ1-1, with a tentative D call TRBD1 (5 bases). The ends were cut back, 4 bases at V and 1 base at J, with 10 bases in the middle. CDR1 is KGHSH, CDR2 LQKENI, per germline. CDR3 length equals 14 residues. CDR3 residues: CASSQQDSNTEAFL. DNA of the CDR3: TGTGCCAGCTCACAACAGGACTCGAACACTGAAGCTTTCCTT.

The genes are TRBV20-1 and TRBJ1-2, with D possibly being TRBD1 (6 bases). Per the germline V gene, CDR1 is DFQATT and CDR2 is SNEGSKA (reference sequence). Between the trimmed V and J ends, which lost 1 base and 5 bases, there was a span of 17 bases. The CDR3 spans 15 residues. CDR3 sequence (DNA): TGCAGTGCTAGAGGTCTCGGGGGGCGCGAGTATGGCTACACCTTC. Amino acid sequence: CSARGLGGREYGYTF.

This clonotype was counted between two and nine times. The chain carries TRBV12-5 and TRBJ2-1; D is unclear. The CDR3 contains 14 residues. V lost 0 bases, J lost 9 bases, and 12 bases lay in between. Germline V gene data show CDR1 as LGHNT and CDR2 as FRNRAP. This CDR3 is CASGLVLGSGEQFF. The DNA for the CDR3 is TGTGCTAGTGGTTTGGTATTGGGGTCCGGTGAGCAGTTCTTC.

This chain uses TRBV6-1 with TRBJ2-7; 7 nucleotides agree with TRBD1. The length of the CDR3 is 17 residues. Germline V gives CDR1 MNHNS, CDR2 SASEGT. The V and J ends lost 6 bases and 3 bases, in that order; junction bases with no gene match: 17. The CDR3 loop is CASRSFAPRAGGYEQYF. For the CDR3, the DNA is TGTGCCAGCAGGTCCTTCGCCCCTCGGGCAGGGGGCTACGAGCAGTACTTC.

This clonotype came up a few times. The J gene is TRBJ1-2, the V gene TRBV3-1, with a weak D call TRBD1 (6 bases). The CDR3 has 15 amino acids. V was cut by 4 bases and J by 7 bases, with 19 bases left in between. Germline-derived CDR1 and CDR2 are LGHDT and YNNKEL (reference sequence). CDR3 sequence reads: CASSPNPGGGRGYTF. The CDR3 nucleotides read TGTGCCAGCAGCCCTAACCCGGGAGGGGGTCGTGGCTACACCTTC. Using reference TRBV3-1 and TRBJ1-2 for the parts outside the CDR3, the full variable domain is DTAVSQTPKYLVTQMGNDKSIKCEQNLGHDTMYWYKQDSKKFLKIMFSYNNKELIINETVPNRFSPKSPDKAHLNLHINSLELGDSAVYFCASSPNPGGGRGYTFGSGTRLTVV.

The CDR3 nucleotides read TGTGCCACCCAGCGGGAGGGAACGAACACCGGGGAGCTGTTTTTT. Its protein product is CATQREGTNTGELFF. The chain links TRBV15 to TRBJ2-2, with 10 bases identical to TRBD2. J was trimmed by 0 bases and V by 8 bases; bases with no gene match: 3. Per the germline V gene, CDR1 is LNHNV and CDR2 is YYDKDF (reference sequence). CDR3 size: 15 residues.

In its sample, this clonotype was seen once. Given a much more abundant clone one base away, this may be a read error. Without the conserved terminal phenylalanine or tryptophan, this CDR3 likely stems from a read error. V and J are TRBV6-9 and TRBJ2-1, with D possibly being TRBD1 (6 bases). The germline V gene has CDR1 MNHGY and CDR2 SVAAGI. CDR3 length: 14 residues. The V gene lost 3 bases and the J gene lost 6 bases, with 12 bases spanning the gap. The CDR3: CASSYRGRGNEQFL. The CDR3 DNA follows: TGTGCCAGCAGTTACCGGGGCAGGGGCAATGAGCAGTTCCTC.

Only a few counts were recorded for this clonotype. V gene TRBV19 combines with J gene TRBJ1-2; D gene uncertain. The CDR3 totals 13 residues. Trimming stripped 1 base from V and 4 bases from J, with 7 bases between. Per the germline V gene, CDR1 is LNHDA and CDR2 is SQIVND (reference sequence). DNA for the CDR3: TGTGCCAGTAGTATAGGGCCCAGCTATGGCTACACCTTC. Encoded protein: CASSIGPSYGYTF.

This clonotype has at least ten counts. This sequence joins TRBV7-9 and TRBJ2-1; TRBD2 is a possible D gene (6 bases). The CDR3 has 12 amino acids. Germline lookup yields CDR1 SEHNR and CDR2 FQNEAQ (reference sequence). Trimming stripped 3 bases from V and 8 bases from J, with 8 bases between. CDR3 sequence reads: CASSFGEDEQFF. CDR3 coding DNA: TGTGCCAGCAGCTTCGGGGAGGATGAGCAGTTCTTC.

This clonotype has ten or more counts. The gene calls are TRBV7-9 and TRBJ1-2; D is unclear. CDR1 SEHNR and CDR2 FQNEAQ come from the germline V gene (reference sequence). Trimming shortened V by 1 base and J by 7 bases, and 13 bases separated the two germline ends. The CDR3 runs 14 residues. The DNA for the CDR3 is TGTGCCAGCAGCTTAGAGTCAGGATTAGGTGGCTACACCTTC. Translation: CASSLESGLGGYTF.

This clonotype was seen many times. The CDR3 spells CASRTDRVGEQYF. In nucleotides, the CDR3 is TGTGCCAGCAGAACGGACAGGGTCGGAGAGCAGTACTTC. V and J are TRBV6-1 and TRBJ2-7; the match to TRBD1 covers 8 bases. With V trimmed by 6 bases and J by 7 bases, 8 bases remained unmatched. Germline CDR1 is MNHNS and CDR2 is SASEGT. The CDR3 covers 13 residues.

The chain joins TRBV6-5 to TRBJ2-7; D unclear. Germline lookup yields CDR1 MNHEY and CDR2 SVGAGI. This CDR3 has 12 residues. The germline V and J ends were trimmed by 0 bases and 7 bases, with 7 bases remaining between them. This CDR3 reads CASSYSNGEQYF. The DNA of the CDR3 is TGTGCCAGCAGTTACTCGAACGGGGAGCAGTACTTC.

This clonotype was detected ten times or more. The V call is TRBV12-3 or TRBV12-4, the J call TRBJ2-7; 7 nucleotides agree with TRBD2. With V trimmed by 7 bases and J by 0 bases, 6 bases remained unmatched. This CDR3 is 14 amino acids long. CDR3 loop: CASTLAGISYEQYF. The CDR3 DNA follows: TGTGCCAGCACCTTAGCGGGTATCTCCTACGAGCAGTACTTC.